The sequence of this T cell receptor beta chain was determined in a study of molecular identifiers for immune sequencing clone quantification. Germline loops: CDR1 PRHDT, CDR2 FYEKMQ (reference sequence). This CDR3 has 17 amino acids. Trimming removed 5 bases from V and 1 base from J; junction bases left unmatched: 12. TCRdb reanalysed the PCR reads using MiXCR and keeps one entry per CDR3 protein. The table has about 97,000 distinct CDR3 sequences, 35% seen once. This clonotype has more than one count but fewer than ten. This sequence joins TRBV13 and TRBJ2-5; TRBD2 matches at 8 bases. This TCR was recovered from a human donor in good health. Some libraries in this study had Jurkat cell RNA spiked in. Sequencing was carried out using naive CD8+ T cells from blood, with Jurkat cell RNA spiked in. Subset noted: FACS-sorted CD8+CD4-CCR7+CD45RA+ naive T cells. CDR3 sequence reads: CASSHGLAGGTQETQYF. DNA for the CDR3: TGTGCCAGCAGCCACGGACTAGCCGGGGGTACCCAAGAGACCCAGTACTTC.